Following are 21 T cell receptor beta chains from one sample sequenced in a study of OX40 agonist ivuxolimab in advanced cancers. Sequencing used immunoSEQ multiplex PCR; TCRdb keeps in-frame clones, though not all of them. The sample has around 26,000 clones; 88% are singletons. Specimen: CD4+ or CD8+ T cells sorted from blood, collected in a trial of the OX40 agonist ivuxolimab. These receptors all stem from an adult with an advanced solid tumor such as melanoma, head and neck, liver or kidney cancer.

V usage is TRBV5-4 and J usage is TRBJ2-2, with TRBD2 identical over 8 bases. The CDR3 sequence is 17 residues long. V lost 4 bases to trimming and J lost 6 bases; unmatched junction nucleotides: 14. Germline V lookup: CDR1 SGHNT, CDR2 YYREEE (reference sequence). The CDR3 is CASSTTPGLGYAGELFF. The CDR3 DNA follows: TGTGCCAGCAGCACAACCCCGGGACTAGGTTACGCCGGGGAGCTGTTTTTT.

J is TRBJ1-5 and V is TRBV11-1, with 7 bases that match TRBD1. Trimming cost V 6 bases and J 5 bases; bases outside gene matches: 7. Per germline, CDR1 SGHAT and CDR2 FQDESV (reference sequence). The CDR3 runs 14 residues. The CDR3 coding sequence is TGTGCCAGCAGAAAACAGGGGAGGGATCAGCCCCAGCATTTT. Protein product: CASRKQGRDQPQHF.

The chain uses TRBV27 and TRBJ2-2; D is perhaps TRBD1 (6 bases). The CDR3 spans 14 residues. V was clipped by 8 bases and J by 5 bases, with 15 bases between them. The germline V gene encodes CDR1 MNHEY and CDR2 SMNVEV (reference sequence). This CDR3 reads CASEEGVGTGELFF. CDR3 in DNA: TGTGCCAGCGAAGAGGGGGTTGGGACCGGGGAGCTGTTTTTT.

This chain joins TRBV4-1 and TRBJ1-5; D possibly corresponds to TRBD1 (5 bases). The germline V gene encodes CDR1 MGHRA and CDR2 YSYEKL. This CDR3 comprises 15 residues. Trimming removed 0 bases at V and 7 bases at J, with 13 bases between. The chain's CDR3 is CASSQDNTGRQPQHF. CDR3 in DNA: TGCGCCAGCAGCCAAGATAACACAGGACGGCAGCCCCAGCATTTT.

The rearrangement joins TRBV6-6 to TRBJ1-2, with unresolved D. Germline values: CDR1 MNHNY, CDR2 SVGAGI (reference sequence). V lost 6 bases, J lost 7 bases, and 15 bases lay in between. The CDR3 contains 13 residues. For the CDR3, the DNA is TGTGCCAGCAGCCAAGCCGTGGGAGTTGGCTACACCTTC. Translation: CASSQAVGVGYTF.

V is TRBV5-6 and J is TRBJ1-2; the match to TRBD1 covers 12 bases. Trimming took 3 bases from V and 8 from J; bases not matched to a gene: 5. CDR1 and CDR2 (germline): SGHDT, YYEEEE. This CDR3 has 14 amino acids. CDR3 in DNA: TGTGCCAGCAGCTCGGGACAGGGGGCGGAGGGCTACACCTTC. Protein product: CASSSGQGAEGYTF.

The chain couples TRBV5-6 to TRBJ2-4; 9 bases are shared with TRBD2. Germline CDR1 SGHDT, CDR2 YYEEEE. Trimming at V came to 0 bases and at J to 8 bases, leaving 3 bases not matched to a gene. CDR3 size: 14 residues. CDR3 amino acids: CASSLGGGRDIQYF. In nucleotides, the CDR3 is TGTGCCAGCAGCTTGGGTGGCGGGAGGGACATTCAGTACTTC. Drawing the rest from reference TRBV5-6 and TRBJ2-4, the complete variable domain is DAGVTQSPTHLIKTRGQQVTLRCSPKSGHDTVSWYQQALGQGPQFIFQYYEEEERQRGNFPDRFSGHQFPNYSSELNVNALLLGDSALYLCASSLGGGRDIQYFGAGTRLSVL.

The chain links TRBV7-3 to TRBJ2-1; 10 bases map to TRBD1. This CDR3 is built from 15 residues. Germline V lookup: CDR1 SGHTA, CDR2 FQGTGA. V dropped 5 bases and J dropped 8; count of bases not matched to a gene: 9. The CDR3 loop reads CASSLGQGESDEQFF. CDR3 nucleotides: TGTGCCAGCAGCCTAGGACAGGGGGAGAGTGATGAGCAGTTCTTC.

The chain employs TRBV7-9 and TRBJ2-7; the match to TRBD1 covers 8 bases. V was pared by 4 bases and J by 0 bases, with 5 bases of the junction left unmatched. Germline V gene lookup returns CDR1 SEHNR and CDR2 FQNEAQ (reference sequence). The CDR3 sequence is 15 residues long. The CDR3 DNA follows: TGTGCCAGCAGCTCCGGACAGGGTTTCTCCTACGAGCAGTACTTC. It translates to CASSSGQGFSYEQYF.

The chain recombines TRBV5-6 with TRBJ2-7; D is perhaps TRBD2 (6 bases). Per germline, CDR1 SGHDT and CDR2 YYEEEE. There are 13 residues in the CDR3. Trimming shortened V by 1 base and J by 2 bases, and 7 bases separated the two germline ends. CDR3: CASSLRRAYEQYF. CDR3 in DNA: TGTGCCAGCAGCTTGAGGAGGGCCTACGAGCAGTACTTC.

The J gene is TRBJ1-4, the V gene TRBV4-3; D perhaps matches TRBD1 (5 bases). The V end lost 4 bases, the J end lost 6 bases, and 12 bases lay between the germline ends. CDR3 length equals 14 residues. CDR1 LGHNA and CDR2 YSLEER come from the germline V gene. The CDR3 loop reads CASSPPGGYEKLFF. DNA of the CDR3: TGCGCCAGCAGCCCACCCGGGGGTTATGAAAAACTGTTTTTT.

The J gene is TRBJ2-1, the V gene TRBV11-2; TRBD1 matches at 8 bases. V lost 5 bases to trimming and J lost 3 bases; unmatched junction nucleotides: 6. Germline CDR1 SGHAT, CDR2 FQNNGV. CDR3 length: 15 amino acids. CDR3 DNA: TGTGCCAGCAGCGCGTCCGGGACAGGCTACAATGAGCAGTTCTTC. Encoded protein: CASSASGTGYNEQFF.

Notes on this clone: Distinct nucleotide sequences in the sample also encode this CDR3. V gene TRBV19 combines with J gene TRBJ2-1; 10 bases line up with TRBD2. V dropped 2 bases and J dropped 0; count of bases not matched to a gene: 4. The CDR3 is made up of 17 amino acids. CDR1 is LNHDA, CDR2 SQIVND, per germline (reference sequence). The CDR3 region is CASSITSGDLSYNEQFF. DNA of the CDR3: TGTGCCAGTAGTATAACTAGCGGGGACCTCTCCTACAATGAGCAGTTCTTC.

The genes are TRBV6-1 and TRBJ2-6; D gene unclear. Germline values: CDR1 MNHNS, CDR2 SASEGT. The V end was cut by 2 bases, the J end by 1 base, with 6 bases between. This CDR3 contains 15 residues. The DNA of the CDR3 is TGTGCCAGCAGTGAAAAGACATCTGGGGCCAACGTCCTGACTTTC. This sequence encodes CASSEKTSGANVLTF.

The rearrangement links TRBV11-2 to TRBJ2-3; D is unresolved. This CDR3 is built from 15 residues. The germline gives CDR1 SGHAT, CDR2 FQNNGV. Between the trimmed V and J ends, which lost 1 base and 0 bases, there was a span of 8 bases. In nucleotides, the CDR3 is TGTGCCAGCAGCTTAGGGGTCTTGAGCACAGATACGCAGTATTTT. Protein sequence: CASSLGVLSTDTQYF.

The chain links TRBV28 to TRBJ2-7; no clear D gene. Germline V lookup: CDR1 MDHEN, CDR2 SYDVKM. The CDR3 length is 15 residues. Trimming removed 5 bases at V and 4 bases at J, with 18 bases between. The CDR3 reads CASSRRADGLYEQYF. The CDR3 nucleotides read TGTGCCAGCAGTCGAAGGGCGGATGGGCTTTACGAGCAGTACTTC.

V is TRBV9 and J is TRBJ1-1; the D is unclear. Trimming took off 0 bases at V and 2 bases at J, with 5 bases between the two ends. Germline CDR1 reads SGDLS; CDR2 reads YYNGEE. The CDR3 extends over 13 amino acids. The CDR3 nucleotides are TGTGCCAGCAGCGTAGGGCGTAACACTGAAGCTTTCTTT. The encoded protein is CASSVGRNTEAFF. Full variable domain (missing parts from reference TRBV9 and TRBJ1-1): DSGVTQTPKHLITATGQRVTLRCSPRSGDLSVYWYQQSLDQGLQFLIQYYNGEERAKGNILERFSAQQFPDLHSELNLSSLELGDSALYFCASSVGRNTEAFFGQGTRLTVV.

The chain uses TRBV27 and TRBJ2-5; D is perhaps TRBD2 (6 bases). The CDR3 spans 14 residues. The V gene's germline CDR1 is MNHEY and CDR2 SMNVEV (reference sequence). The ends were cut back, 5 bases at V and 5 bases at J, with 15 bases in the middle. The CDR3 is CASSVGLSQETQYF. The DNA of the CDR3 is TGTGCCAGCAGTGTGGGACTTAGCCAGGAGACCCAGTACTTC.

The chain is built from TRBV4-1 and TRBJ2-2; the D is unclear. Germline CDR1 and CDR2: MGHRA and YSYEKL. V was shortened by 1 base and J by 3 bases, with 9 bases between the two germline ends. The CDR3 has 15 residues. CDR3 protein: CASSQVQIDTGELFF. CDR3 DNA sequence: TGCGCCAGCAGCCAAGTTCAGATAGACACCGGGGAGCTGTTTTTT.

V gene TRBV7-8 combines with J gene TRBJ2-2; 7 nucleotides agree with TRBD1. This CDR3 has 16 amino acids. Trimming cost V 5 bases and J 6 bases; bases outside gene matches: 12. Per the germline V gene, CDR1 is SGHVS and CDR2 is FQNEAQ. The CDR3 protein is CASSGTVLVISGELFF. Written as DNA, the CDR3 is TGTGCCAGCAGCGGGACAGTGCTAGTTATTTCCGGGGAGCTGTTTTTT. The full variable domain, its missing parts supplied by reference TRBV7-8 and TRBJ2-2, is GAGVSQSPRYKVAKRGQDVALRCDPISGHVSLFWYQQALGQGPEFLTYFQNEAQLDKSGLPSDRFFAERPEGSVSTLKIQRTQQEDSAVYLCASSGTVLVISGELFFGEGSRLTVL.

The chain recombines TRBV27 with TRBJ2-7, with 8 nucleotides matching TRBD1. Germline V gene lookup returns CDR1 MNHEY and CDR2 SMNVEV (reference sequence). The V gene end was trimmed by 6 bases and the J gene end by 3 bases; junction bases not matched to a gene: 10. This CDR3 is 15 amino acids long. This CDR3 reads CASSLPGQGGYEQYF. CDR3 nucleotides: TGTGCCAGCAGCCTTCCCGGACAGGGTGGCTACGAGCAGTACTTC.